The source of this T cell receptor beta chain is a study of blood T cells in healthy people across ages. The germline V gene encodes CDR1 MNHNS and CDR2 SASEGT. Trimming took off 7 bases at V and 1 base at J, with 24 bases between the two ends. The CDR3 extends over 18 amino acids. Using a J-beta primer mix together with a sample-barcoded 5' primer, a second PCR was run for 7 to 11 cycles. Sequencing yielded, for each sample, at least 3 million paired-end reads carrying CDR3. MiXCR was run by TCRdb on the 5' RACE reads, yielding one entry per CDR3 protein. Of over 500,000 distinct CDR3 sequences listed, 25% to 35% are singletons. This clonotype was detected only a few times. Its antigen is as yet unknown. Points from the study as a whole: Lack of knowledge of donor CMV status possibly confounded expanded clonotype changes.

The same data also went into a second study, on T cells of mothers and their children. This second study notes: Thymic selection molds TCR recombination output in a comparable way in related and unrelated pairs. Slightly higher but non-significant overlap marked related mother-child pairs versus unrelated pairs.

Sequenced input: blood. This chain joins TRBV6-1 and TRBJ2-3; tentative D call: TRBD2 (6 bases). The clonotype originates from a boy under 10 years old in good health. The CDR3 sequence is CASTPRVFRGLRTDTQYF. CDR3 DNA: TGTGCCAGCACCCCACGCGTTTTTCGGGGGTTGCGCACAGATACGCAGTATTTT.